This paragraph reports one T cell receptor (beta chain). Sequencing used immunoSEQ multiplex PCR; TCRdb keeps in-frame clones, though not all of them. Of over 65,000 clones in the sample, around 95% were seen once. The data were obtained in a study of control samples from healthy donors and cancer patients. The ends lost 2 bases at V and 1 base at J; junction bases unmatched: 3. Per germline, CDR1 MGHRA and CDR2 YSYEKL. This CDR3 contains 17 residues. This receptor was identified in a woman in her forties in good health. The chain employs TRBV4-1 and TRBJ2-5, with 14 nucleotides matching TRBD2. Sequencing input: blood. CDR3 amino acids: CASSQQTSGGAQETQYF. DNA of the CDR3: TGCGCCAGCAGCCAACAGACTAGCGGGGGGGCCCAAGAGACCCAGTACTTC.